This entry is about one TCR beta chain. This receptor's antigen is unknown. Base qualities were left out, and no much larger clone turns up one base away. The cohort comprised some 700 healthy bone marrow donors. All cohort members were sampled while nominally healthy, although unrecorded immune exposures were likely present. The donor tested CMV seronegative and was one of the 352 seronegative cohort members. Each donor provided a peripheral blood sample, and peripheral blood mononuclear cells were used for TCR beta sequencing. Genomic DNA was extracted from the blood cell samples with the Qiagen DNeasy Blood Extraction Kit. Library creation used the immunoSEQ multiplex PCR assay. The multiplex PCR relied on a mix of 60 forward primers for TCR Vbeta segments and 13 reverse primers for TCR Jbeta segments. The CDR3 region of rearranged TCR beta genes was amplified from genomic DNA by a multiplex PCR assay. On the Illumina HiSeq System, the amplified TCR beta libraries were sequenced as 87-base-pair reads. Processing in the source paper ran as follows. A later analysis tallied 75 million to 95 million unique TCR beta chains across the 666 repertoires, and about 12 million of those chains were shared by two or more donors. Raw reads were error-corrected and collapsed into unique sequences by a nearest-neighbor algorithm in which closely related sequences were merged to remove PCR and sequencing errors. V, D and J gene segments were assigned by aligning CDR3 sequences to IMGT reference sequences. For a sequence to be retained, a match of at least six nucleotides to both a V gene segment and a J gene segment was required. A rearrangement was called productive if the CDR3 had no stop codons and remained in frame with V and J, and every other rearrangement was called non-productive. CDR3 was defined by IMGT convention, running from the second conserved V-encoded cysteine to the conserved J-encoded phenylalanine. In an earlier analysis of around 600 of the donors, sequences lacking an unambiguous match to a single V gene segment were excluded. An earlier analysis of several hundred of the donors called V segments functional above 56.7% productive rearrangements and segregating when the between-donor standard deviation exceeded 5%. A statistical classification framework was built to diagnose cytomegalovirus status from the catalog of TCR beta chain sequences. In a later analysis, V and J genes were assigned by comparing TCR nucleotide sequences against IMGT/GENE-DB human TR gene sequences. In a later analysis, CDR3 sequences and most-parsimonious VDJ recombination scenarios were assigned using the TCRdist pipeline. A later analysis defined each TCR beta chain by its CDR3 amino acid sequence plus V-gene family, and excluded reads lacking a unique V-gene family. In a later analysis, 450 to 600 highly shared, low-generation-probability nucleotide sequences were removed to address suspected cross-contamination and a sequencing artifact. In a later analysis, a clonal expansion index was calculated for each public chain from normalized within-repertoire ranks of inferred template counts. Generation probabilities in a later analysis came from a VDJ recombination model fitted to out-of-frame rearrangements, and those results were checked against IGoR. Hypergeometric tests were used in a later analysis to score TCR-TCR, TCR-HLA and TCR-CMV co-occurrence, with a repertoire-size bias correction applied to the TCR pairs. To estimate false discovery rates, a later analysis permuted the HLA or CMV assignments 20 times. A later analysis grouped co-occurring TCRs with DBSCAN, adding TCRdist sequence similarity when clustering within HLA-allele-positive subsets. Repertoires with fewer than 30,000 or more than 120,000 public chains were left out of co-occurrence clustering, as were several repertoires with anomalous nucleotide sharing. This immuneACCESS table, as held by TCRdb, lists in-frame sequences with V and J called but not all clones. Of the missing ones, under half trace to an unresolved V gene in checked studies; the others have no known cause. That table supplies the V and J calls and clone size; D and trimming were determined from the DNA. This sample comprises some 200,000 clones, more than 60% of them detected only once. The top ten clonotypes cover roughly 1.6% of the sample.

This entry is derived from a study of cytomegalovirus exposure and HLA in healthy donors (dated by TCRdb to about 2017). About the study as a whole: In an earlier analysis of roughly 590 of the donors, under 300 Gb of sequence data and about 110 million unique TCR beta sequences from 150 million to 200 million T cells were reported. Roughly 320 gigabases of sequencing data and 70 million to 100 million unique TCR sequences made up an early release that covered several hundred HLA-typed donors. Of the 398 genotyped donors, 70% to 90% were placed in the genetic ancestry cluster associated with self-reported Caucasian donors. The study aimed to test whether signatures of past pathogen exposure could be identified by cataloging public T cell receptors. The T cell repertoires of some 700 subjects were profiled by immunosequencing and related to cytomegalovirus serostatus. Along with the roughly 610-subject first cohort, a separate validation cohort of about 110 different subjects was used. To predict cytomegalovirus infection status, the study combined high-throughput TCR immunosequencing, statistical association of individual TCRs with disease status, and machine learning. To study patterns of TCR occurrence, a later analysis re-analyzed previously published TCR beta repertoires from around 660 donors and added high-resolution HLA genotyping. The later analysis used no new phenotypic data to find candidate immune exposures, relying instead on TCR beta sequences and their occurrence across donors. An earlier analysis of some 500 of the donors used high-throughput TCR beta sequencing to judge whether each TCR beta V gene segment behaved as functional or pseudogenic. Donor age, sex, ethnicity and CMV serostatus were collected together with the repertoire data. A later genetic analysis used genome-wide SNP genotypes for about 65% of the roughly 700 donors, treating that subset as a discovery cohort. Every discovery cohort repertoire had been produced on one sequencing platform. Class I and class II HLA loci were covered by the typing at four-digit resolution. The number of donors typed differed by locus, with about 620-630 for A, B, C, DRB1 and DQB1, more than 500 for DQA1, 600 to 610 for DPA1, and roughly 450 for DPB1. Roughly 5 DR-DQ haplotypes were treated as single units for association and clustering because of strong linkage in the cohort. Among 300 to 500 genotyped donors of the cohort, an average of approximately 240,000 unique TCR beta nucleotide sequences was sequenced per donor, of which about 20% were non-productive.

V is reduced by 1 base and J by 5 bases, leaving a spacing of 6 bases between them. CDR1 MGHRA and CDR2 YSYEKL were looked up in the germline V gene. The CDR3 measures 12 amino acids from cysteine to phenylalanine. Of the read, only the CDR3 DNA is kept; its 36 bases are in frame from base 1. The full study reports these points: Linkage disequilibrium might explain the correlated functional status among segregating V segments, but an unknown experimental factor could not be ruled out. The authors suggested that the approach could potentially be extended to other disease states and immunological phenotypes. According to a later analysis, most CMV-associated TCR beta chains appeared to be HLA-restricted, and the HLA associations seemed to be driven largely by CMV exposure. In a later genetic analysis, a missense DCLRE1C variant was associated with V-gene and J-gene trimming of TCR beta chains, and the association was replicated in an independent cohort. A further reported finding was that TCR beta sequences accurately predicted the HLA-A and HLA-B alleles for most subjects in the first cohort. Compared with equally common non-associated chains, HLA-associated TCR beta chains in a later analysis were more clonally expanded and had lower generation probabilities. The study listed 164 TCR beta chains as associated with cytomegalovirus. At a false discovery rate of 0.05, a later analysis linked under 20,000 TCR beta sequences to specific HLA alleles. Some IMGT-functional V segments, including TRBV6-2 and TRBV6-3, could not be told apart with the 87-base-pair reads, so those segments were excluded. HLA typing was unavailable for some donors at each locus, so association tests used only the typed subset. Three of the identified cytomegalovirus-associated TCR beta chains were confirmed in vitro to be specific for cytomegalovirus antigens. Because counts were too low, roughly 17 rarely observed V segments, including chromosome 9 orphons, were left out of the earlier analysis of 587 of the donors. According to a later analysis, parvovirus B19, influenza, CMV and Epstein-Barr virus appeared linked to several top co-occurrence clusters. The classifier was reported to diagnose cytomegalovirus status with high specificity and sensitivity in both the original cohort and the validation cohort. This cohort had only TCR beta chains sequenced, and the lack of alpha or paired-chain data limited which features could be detected. The presence/absence analyses assumed that sequencing depth was roughly uniform across donors, and that assumption may not be true. In a later analysis, the rate of TCR association differed among HLA loci, with DRB1 alleles having the most associated TCRs and HLA-C alleles having the fewest. An earlier analysis of 587 of the donors showed that most TCR beta V segments appeared in productive rearrangements either about 90% or about 30% of the time, which broadly matched IMGT annotations. For the cohort, immune exposure information was limited to CMV serostatus. When HLA alleles, especially DR and DQ, strongly co-occurred, TCR associations were difficult to assign to individual alleles. Most TCR sequences were seen in very few donors, while some public TCRs were found in many individuals. According to a later genetic analysis, donors in an Asian-associated ancestry cluster had fewer N-insertions in productive TCRs than the approximately 670-donor mean. The sequencing pipeline was judged likely to have produced a cluster of highly shared sequence variants as a technical artifact.

Rearrangement joined TRBV4-1 to TRBJ2-7, with the D gene not confidently named. The clonotype originates from a man over 45 in good health and CMV-seronegative. The sample was PBMCs. The DNA sequence is TGCGCCAGCAGCCAAGTTCGGGACGAGCAGTACTTC. The translation is CASSQVRDEQYF.